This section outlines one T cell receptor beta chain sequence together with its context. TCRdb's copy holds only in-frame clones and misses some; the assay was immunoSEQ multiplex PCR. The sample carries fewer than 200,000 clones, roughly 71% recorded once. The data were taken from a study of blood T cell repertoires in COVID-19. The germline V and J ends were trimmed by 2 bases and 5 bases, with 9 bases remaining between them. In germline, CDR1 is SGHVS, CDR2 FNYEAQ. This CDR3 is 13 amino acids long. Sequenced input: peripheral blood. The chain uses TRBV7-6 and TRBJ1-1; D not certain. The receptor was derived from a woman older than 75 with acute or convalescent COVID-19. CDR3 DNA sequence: TGTGCCAGCAGCTTAACCCTGAGGACTGAAGCTTTCTTT. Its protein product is CASSLTLRTEAFF.